These T cell receptor beta chains were read from a single sample in a study of CD8 T cell repertoires and HIV-1 epitope variants. These TCRs are of unknown antigen specificity. The repertoire was sequenced with immunoSEQ multiplex PCR; TCRdb's copy has only in-frame clones and lacks some. The sample records about 5,000 clones, about 66% being singletons. Sequencing was carried out using cultured CD8+ T cells derived from PBMCs. The receptor source for this set is a male donor with HIV. The CDR3 runs from the conserved cysteine through the conserved F or W. A D gene is named only where the DNA matches it firmly.

len	v_gene	d_gene	j_gene	CDR3aa
13	TRBV7-9	.	TRBJ1-5	CASSLRPNQPQHF
14	TRBV7-6	.	TRBJ2-7	CASSLAAGGHEQYF
13	TRBV7-9	.	TRBJ1-1	CASSQEMNTEAFF
15	TRBV13	TRBD1	TRBJ2-2	CASSLTGDDTGELFF
12	TRBV25-1	.	TRBJ2-3	CASSDIGNTQYF
14	TRBV29-1	.	TRBJ2-1	CSASPISSYNEQFF
16	TRBV6-5	.	TRBJ1-1	CASSYDVKGANTEAFF
13	TRBV5-6	.	TRBJ2-7	CASSPTGPYEQYF
14	TRBV6-5	.	TRBJ1-2	CATSATPEVDGYTF
14	TRBV7-9	.	TRBJ2-7	CASSPPETGTEQYF